This record concerns one T cell receptor beta chain sequence. CDR3 length: 14 residues. The germline gives CDR1 DFQATT, CDR2 SNEGSKA (reference sequence). The V segment lost 7 bases and the J segment 5 bases; nucleotides outside the gene matches: 8. An equimolar mix of two oligonucleotides served as the beta constant-region primer for TRBC1 and TRBC2. The ligated cDNA underwent four PCR rounds using SP2 and nested alpha and beta constant-region primers. Each CDR3 protein is one row after TCRdb ran MiXCR on the UMI-ligation and nested PCR reads. The sample records tens of thousands of distinct CDR3 sequences, approximately 9.2% being singletons. The data derive from a study of naive and memory T cell subsets.

The material sequenced was naive CD8+ T cells from blood. The chain joins TRBV20-1 to TRBJ2-3; 11 bases agree with TRBD2. This TCR was sampled from a human donor in good health. CDR3 DNA: TGCAGTGTTGTTAGCGGGAGGGATAGAGATACGCAGTATTTT. Its protein product is CSVVSGRDRDTQYF.